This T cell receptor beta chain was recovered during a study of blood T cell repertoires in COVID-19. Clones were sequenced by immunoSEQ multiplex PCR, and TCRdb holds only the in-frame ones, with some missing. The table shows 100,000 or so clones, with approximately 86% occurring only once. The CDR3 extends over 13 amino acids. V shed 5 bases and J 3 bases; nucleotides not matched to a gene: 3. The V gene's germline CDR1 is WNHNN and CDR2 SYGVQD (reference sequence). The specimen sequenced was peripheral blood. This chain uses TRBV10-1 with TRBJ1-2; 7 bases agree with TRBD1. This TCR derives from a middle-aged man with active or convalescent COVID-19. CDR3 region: CASSSGTDYGYTF. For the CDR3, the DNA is TGCGCCAGCAGTTCCGGGACAGACTATGGCTACACCTTC.